The 27 T cell receptor beta chains given below trace back to one sample, sequenced in a study of CD8+ T cells in alopecia areata. Sequencing relied on a cDNA template that was reverse transcribed from extracted RNA. Clones were sequenced by immunoSEQ multiplex PCR, and TCRdb holds only the in-frame ones, with some missing. Seen here are about 200,000 clones, 60% observed once, and the top ten hold just over 1%. Regarding treatment: oral pan-JAK inhibitor, 5-10 mg twice daily. The sequencing here drew on CD4+ T cells sorted from blood, taken at week 24, from a patient treated with tofacitinib. The receptors originated from a human donor with alopecia areata.

The V and J genes are TRBV6-1 and TRBJ1-5, with 7 positions matching TRBD1. The V gene end was trimmed by 1 base and the J gene end by 7 bases; junction bases not matched to a gene: 4. Germline V gives CDR1 MNHNS, CDR2 SASEGT. The length of the CDR3 is 14 residues. The CDR3 loop reads CASSEGGGAQPQHF. CDR3 sequence (DNA): TGTGCCAGCAGTGAAGGAGGGGGCGCCCAGCCCCAGCATTTT.

V is TRBV5-1 and J is TRBJ2-2; D is undetermined. Germline V gene lookup returns CDR1 SGHRS and CDR2 YFSETQ. Trimming pared 1 base from V and 4 bases from J, leaving 8 bases between. The CDR3 is 14 residues long. CDR3 amino acids: CASSLKGPTGELFF. The CDR3 nucleotides read TGCGCCAGCAGCTTGAAGGGTCCCACCGGGGAGCTGTTTTTT.

V and J are TRBV7-2 and TRBJ1-6; D not certain. The CDR3 consists of 14 residues. V dropped 3 bases and J dropped 6 bases, with 9 bases sitting between them. Per the germline V gene, CDR1 is SGHTA and CDR2 is FQGNSA. The chain's CDR3 is CASSLETANSPLHF. Here the CDR3 DNA reads TGTGCCAGCAGCTTGGAGACGGCTAATTCACCCCTCCACTTT.

The chain employs TRBV4-3 and TRBJ2-3; TRBD2 is a possible D gene (6 bases). This CDR3 contains 15 residues. Trimming pared 1 base from V and 0 bases from J, leaving 8 bases between. CDR1 is LGHNA and CDR2 is YSLEER in the germline V gene. This CDR3 reads CASSQVGGSTDTQYF. The CDR3 region has the DNA TGCGCCAGCAGCCAAGTCGGGGGAAGCACAGATACGCAGTATTTT.

This sequence joins TRBV19 and TRBJ1-2; D is unresolved. CDR3 length: 14 residues. Germline lookup yields CDR1 LNHDA and CDR2 SQIVND (reference sequence). V was clipped by 2 bases and J by 3 bases, with 10 bases between them. The CDR3 loop reads CASSIQLGYYGYTF. The CDR3 region has the DNA TGTGCCAGTAGTATACAACTGGGATACTATGGCTACACCTTC.

The rearrangement links TRBV7-8 to TRBJ1-2; TRBD1 matches at 12 bases. Germline V gene sequence: CDR1 SGHVS, CDR2 FQNEAQ. Trimming at V came to 8 bases and at J to 11 bases, leaving 9 bases not matched to a gene. The CDR3 contains 13 residues. CDR3 DNA sequence: TGTGCCAGCTTGGGGGGACAGGGGGCCTCGTACACCTTC. Residues: CASLGGQGASYTF.

CDR3 in DNA: TGCAGCCCACCCCGTGAGCCCCGGGCAGCAGATACGCAGTATTTT. Translating it yields CSPPREPRAADTQYF. The V gene is TRBV29-1, the J gene TRBJ2-3; D unresolved. Germline-derived CDR1 and CDR2 are SQVTM and ANQGSEA. The CDR3 has 15 amino acids. Trimming cost V 8 bases and J 4 bases, with 22 bases left between them.

A note on this clone: Relative to the germline gene, one junction end is altered; a read error may explain this. The chain uses TRBV29-1 and TRBJ2-7, with 8 bases fitting TRBD1. CDR1 and CDR2 (germline): SQVTM, ANQGSEA. This CDR3 contains 14 residues. The CDR3 bases are TGCAGCGTCGAAGAGGGCGGACAGGGTGTCCCGCAGTACTTC. Translated: CSVEEGGQGVPQYF.

The chain recombines TRBV6-5 with TRBJ2-1; 7 bases line up with TRBD1. V was clipped by 6 bases and J by 7 bases; unmatched bases: 9. CDR3 length: 14 residues. Germline loops: CDR1 MNHEY, CDR2 SVGAGI. The CDR3 bases are TGTGCCAGCAGCCAAGACAGGGTGGTAAATGAGCAGTTCTTC. As protein: CASSQDRVVNEQFF.

This rearrangement joins TRBV5-1 to TRBJ2-1; perhaps D is TRBD1 or TRBD2 (5 bases each). The CDR3 extends over 15 amino acids. V lost 0 bases, J lost 0 bases, and 7 bases lay in between. In germline, CDR1 is SGHRS, CDR2 YFSETQ. The CDR3 region has the DNA TGCGCCAGCAGCTTGGAGGGGACCTCCTACAATGAGCAGTTCTTC. Its translation: CASSLEGTSYNEQFF. The full variable domain, completed using reference TRBV5-1 and TRBJ2-1, is KAGVTQTPRYLIKTRGQQVTLSCSPISGHRSVSWYQQTPGQGLQFLFEYFSETQRNKGNFPGRFSGRQFSNSRSEMNVSTLELGDSALYLCASSLEGTSYNEQFFGPGTRLTVL.

The CDR3 is CSVEVFGDTGELFF. The CDR3 bases are TGCAGCGTTGAAGTATTCGGAGACACCGGGGAGCTGTTTTTT. The chain has TRBV29-1 and TRBJ2-2; D unclear. The CDR3 runs 14 residues. Per the germline V gene, CDR1 is SQVTM and CDR2 is ANQGSEA. Trimming took off 1 base at V and 3 bases at J, with 9 bases between the two ends.

This rearrangement joins TRBV30 to TRBJ1-2; unclear D gene. This CDR3 contains 11 residues. V was cut by 0 bases and J by 7 bases, with 6 bases left in between. Looked up from germline, CDR1 is GTSNPN and CDR2 is SVGIG (reference sequence). The CDR3 protein is CAWSVQAGYTF. The CDR3 DNA reads as TGTGCCTGGAGTGTCCAGGCTGGCTACACCTTC. The variable domain in full, with the rest retrieved from reference TRBV30 and TRBJ1-2, is SQTIHQWPATLVQPVGSPLSLECTVEGTSNPNLYWYRQAAGRGLQLLFYSVGIGQISSEVPQNLSASRPQDRQFILSSKKLLLSDSGFYLCAWSVQAGYTFGSGTRLTVV.

This clone was seen a handful of times. The chain couples TRBV2 to TRBJ1-5; 7 nucleotides match TRBD1. V lost 8 bases and J lost 3; bases outside the gene matches: 7. Germline CDR1 SNHLY, CDR2 FYNNEI. There are 14 residues in the CDR3. The CDR3 reads CASSDRVVNQPQHF. Written as DNA, the CDR3 is TGTGCCAGCTCCGACAGGGTCGTCAATCAGCCCCAGCATTTT.

This clone was seen a handful of times. The chain uses TRBV29-1 and TRBJ1-1; possibly TRBD1 for D (6 bases). CDR1 and CDR2 from the germline V gene are SQVTM and ANQGSEA. V lost 3 bases and J lost 1, with 9 bases in between. This CDR3 contains 13 residues. Here the CDR3 reads CSVDGTRNTEAFF. The CDR3 DNA reads as TGCAGCGTTGACGGGACAAGGAACACTGAAGCTTTCTTT.

CDR3 in amino acids: CASTRGPERGEAFF. The CDR3 DNA reads TGTGCCAGCACCCGCGGACCGGAACGTGGTGAAGCTTTCTTT. This rearrangement joins TRBV2 to TRBJ1-1; D remains unclear. V dropped 7 bases and J dropped 7 bases, with 19 bases sitting between them. Germline CDR1 and CDR2: SNHLY and FYNNEI. This CDR3 is 14 amino acids long.

V gene TRBV11-2 combines with J gene TRBJ1-1; no clear D gene. V lost 3 bases, J lost 4 bases, and 12 bases lay in between. CDR1 and CDR2 from the germline V gene are SGHAT and FQNNGV. CDR3 size: 14 residues. This CDR3 reads CASSFPGMGTEAFF. The CDR3 DNA follows: TGTGCCAGCAGCTTCCCAGGTATGGGCACTGAAGCTTTCTTT.

This rearrangement joins TRBV30 to TRBJ1-6, with D possibly matching TRBD1 (5 bases). The germline CDR1 and CDR2 sequences are GTSNPN and SVGIG (reference sequence). The CDR3 is 15 amino acids. Trimming stripped 2 bases from V and 5 bases from J, with 13 bases between. The CDR3 sequence is CAWSTGGGNNSPLHF. The CDR3 DNA sequence: TGTGCCTGGAGTACCGGGGGAGGTAATAATTCACCCCTCCACTTT.

This clone was picked up a small number of times. J is TRBJ1-2 and V is TRBV19, with D tentatively TRBD1 (5 bases). The CDR3 has 12 amino acids. V was pared by 10 bases and J by 1 base, with 10 bases between. Germline CDR1 is LNHDA and CDR2 is SQIVND (reference sequence). CDR3 residues: CATTQGNYGYTF. CDR3 DNA sequence: TGTGCCACGACCCAGGGTAACTATGGCTACACCTTC.

The rearrangement links TRBV5-1 to TRBJ2-1, with 8 bases fitting TRBD2. J was trimmed by 4 bases and V by 2 bases; bases with no gene match: 5. Germline assignment: CDR1 SGHRS and CDR2 YFSETQ. CDR3 length: 15 amino acids. The DNA of the CDR3 is TGCGCCAGCAGCTTTTCGCGGGGGGCTTACAATGAGCAGTTCTTC. Protein: CASSFSRGAYNEQFF.

The CDR3 loop is CASSITQGGYGYTF. The DNA of the CDR3 is TGTGCCAGTAGTATCACCCAGGGCGGGTATGGCTACACCTTC. V gene TRBV19 combines with J gene TRBJ1-2, with a possible D match to TRBD1 (5 bases). Trimming removed 3 bases from V and 5 bases from J, with 13 bases in between. From germline, CDR1 is LNHDA and CDR2 SQIVND (reference sequence). CDR3 size: 14 residues. Variable domain in full (rest from reference TRBV19 and TRBJ1-2): DGGITQSPKYLFRKEGQNVTLSCEQNLNHDAMYWYRQDPGQGLRLIYYSQIVNDFQKGDIAEGYSVSREKKESFPLTVTSAQKNPTAFYLCASSITQGGYGYTFGSGTRLTVV.

This clone appeared a few times. The rearrangement uses TRBV7-9 and TRBJ1-2, with D unresolved. V lost 4 bases to trimming and J lost 2 bases, with 5 bases between them. CDR1 is SEHNR and CDR2 is FQNEAQ in the germline V gene (reference sequence). The length of the CDR3 is 12 residues. The CDR3 coding sequence is TGTGCCAGCAGCTCAGACAACTATGGCTACACCTTC. Encoded protein: CASSSDNYGYTF.

The rearrangement joins TRBV5-1 to TRBJ1-1, with D tentatively TRBD1 (5 bases). There are 16 residues in the CDR3. The germline CDR1 and CDR2 sequences are SGHRS and YFSETQ. V was pared by 2 bases and J by 4 bases, with 18 bases between. CDR3 coding DNA: TGCGCCAGCAGCTTCGGGCCCCGTGGGGGTGTCACTGAAGCTTTCTTT. This encodes CASSFGPRGGVTEAFF.

V and J are TRBV30 and TRBJ2-4; 8 positions match TRBD2. Germline V gene lookup returns CDR1 GTSNPN and CDR2 SVGIG (reference sequence). The CDR3 consists of 16 residues. Trimming cost V 0 bases and J 5 bases; bases outside gene matches: 9. The CDR3 sequence is CAWSVAAGARQNIQYF. The CDR3 DNA sequence: TGTGCCTGGAGTGTAGCAGCGGGGGCCCGACAAAACATTCAGTACTTC.

V is TRBV29-1 and J is TRBJ2-5; TRBD1 is a possible D gene (6 bases). This CDR3 has 13 residues. V was trimmed by 2 bases and J by 5 bases, leaving 12 bases between them. Germline CDR1 SQVTM, CDR2 ANQGSEA. This CDR3 reads CSVEKQGLETQYF. The CDR3 DNA reads TGCAGCGTTGAAAAGCAGGGGTTGGAGACCCAGTACTTC.

The chain joins TRBV29-1 to TRBJ1-1; D not certain. There are 13 residues in the CDR3. V was clipped by 1 base and J by 8 bases, with 14 bases between them. Germline CDR1 reads SQVTM; CDR2 reads ANQGSEA. The CDR3 coding sequence is TGCAGCGTTGAAGGCCGGTTGGTAGGAGAAGCTTTCTTT. It encodes CSVEGRLVGEAFF.

The rearrangement uses TRBV19 and TRBJ1-6; possibly TRBD1 for D (6 bases). Germline V lookup: CDR1 LNHDA, CDR2 SQIVND (reference sequence). The CDR3 is 13 residues long. V lost 8 bases and J lost 7, with 12 bases in between. CDR3 DNA: TGTGCCAGTGGGGACACACAGAATTCACCCCTCCACTTT. This codes for CASGDTQNSPLHF.

This clone was counted a few times. The chain has TRBV29-1 and TRBJ2-7, with TRBD1 as a possible D gene (5 bases). The CDR3 contains 13 residues. Germline lookup yields CDR1 SQVTM and CDR2 ANQGSEA. V lost 5 bases, J lost 5 bases, and 16 bases lay in between. In nucleotides, the CDR3 is TGCAGCGTTCTAGGCAGGGAACTGAACGAGCAGTACTTC. It specifies CSVLGRELNEQYF.